In its sample, the clone carrying this T cell receptor (beta chain) was seen a few times. Time point: persistent/refractory GD, antithyroid drugs over 5 years with positive TRAb. After RNA was extracted from PBMCs, the TCR library was made from it. These data come from a study of regulatory T cells in long-lasting Graves disease. The authors built TCR beta libraries using iRepertoire HTBI primers and Arm-PCR of CDR3 regions. TCRdb passed the multiplex PCR reads through MiXCR, listing each CDR3 protein once. The table records some 470,000 distinct CDR3 sequences, 20% to 25% of them present only once. Trimming removed 4 bases from V and 5 bases from J; junction bases left unmatched: 10. The CDR3 is 16 residues long. Germline V gene sequence: CDR1 MNHEY, CDR2 SVGEGT.

The material sequenced was peripheral blood mononuclear cells (PBMCs), taken when the disease was refractory, from a patient treated with antithyroid drugs. J is TRBJ2-2 and V is TRBV6-2 or TRBV6-3; TRBD2 matches 7 bases. This receptor was obtained from a female donor with Graves disease. CDR3: CASSSLAGVGTGELFF. CDR3 nucleotides: TGTGCCAGCAGTTCTCTTGCGGGAGTTGGAACCGGGGAGCTGTTTTTT.